The T cell receptor (beta chain) under discussion was sequenced for a study of cytomegalovirus exposure and HLA in healthy donors. Note on this clone: Antigen unknown. Compared with germline, one end of the junction differs, possibly owing to a read error.

Study-wide results and caveats: Rare TCR sequences dominated, though some public TCRs recurred in many donors. Researchers catalogued roughly 150 TCR beta chains as cytomegalovirus-associated. Across all donors, roughly uniform sequencing depth was an assumption of the presence/absence analyses.

This PCR relied on a set of 60 Vbeta primers and 13 Jbeta primers. Here immunoSEQ multiplex PCR was the method, and the copy in TCRdb shows in-frame clones only, minus some. The profile shows a few hundred thousand clones, over 70% of them singletons. This CDR3 has 13 residues. Germline-derived CDR1 and CDR2 are SGDLS and YYNGEE. The sequencing input was PBMCs. The sequence was obtained from an older woman in good health and CMV-seropositive. The chain couples TRBV9 to TRBJ1-1, with TRBD1 matching over 7 bases. CDR3 nucleotides: TGTGCCAGCAGCGGTGGTCAGGGACAGCGACCACTCTTT. Translation gives CASSGGQGQRPLF.